This T cell receptor (beta chain) was documented in a study of T cell responses to AZD1222 COVID-19 vaccine. General observations from the study: A mostly white British donor set with more females was recruited, and clonal diversity was possibly underestimated. Reportedly, nearly half of unique spike TCRs recognized epitopes outside B.1.351/B.1.1.7 mutations. Baseline serostatus was positive in only a handful of AZD1222 recipients. The breadth and depth of Spike-specific TCRs increased once two AZD1222 doses had been given.

Assay: immunoSEQ multiplex PCR; the TCRdb copy retains only in-frame clones and omits some. The sample has approximately 120,000 clones, approximately 80% seen once. A remark on this clone: Antigen specificity is unknown.

The CDR3 extends over 13 amino acids. The germline V gene has CDR1 MNHEY and CDR2 SVGAGI. The V gene lost 4 bases and the J gene lost 4 bases, with 7 bases spanning the gap. This TCR was recovered from an adult who received the AZD1222 COVID-19 vaccine. The input for sequencing was peripheral blood, taken 28 days after the second AZD1222 dose. The chain uses TRBV6-5 and TRBJ1-4; D not certain. The CDR3 is CASSWTHNEKLFF. The CDR3 nucleotides are TGTGCCAGCAGTTGGACCCATAATGAAAAACTGTTTTTT.